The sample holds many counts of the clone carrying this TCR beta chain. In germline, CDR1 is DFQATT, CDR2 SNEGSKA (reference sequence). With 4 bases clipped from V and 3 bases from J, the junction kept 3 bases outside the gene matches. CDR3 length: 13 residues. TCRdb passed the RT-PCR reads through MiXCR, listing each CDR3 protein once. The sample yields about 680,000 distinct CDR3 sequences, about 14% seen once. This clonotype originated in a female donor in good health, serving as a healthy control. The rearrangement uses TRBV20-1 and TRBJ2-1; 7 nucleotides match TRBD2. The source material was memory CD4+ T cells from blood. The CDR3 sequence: CSAMGGDYNEQFF. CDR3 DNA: TGCAGTGCTATGGGGGGGGACTACAATGAGCAGTTCTTC.